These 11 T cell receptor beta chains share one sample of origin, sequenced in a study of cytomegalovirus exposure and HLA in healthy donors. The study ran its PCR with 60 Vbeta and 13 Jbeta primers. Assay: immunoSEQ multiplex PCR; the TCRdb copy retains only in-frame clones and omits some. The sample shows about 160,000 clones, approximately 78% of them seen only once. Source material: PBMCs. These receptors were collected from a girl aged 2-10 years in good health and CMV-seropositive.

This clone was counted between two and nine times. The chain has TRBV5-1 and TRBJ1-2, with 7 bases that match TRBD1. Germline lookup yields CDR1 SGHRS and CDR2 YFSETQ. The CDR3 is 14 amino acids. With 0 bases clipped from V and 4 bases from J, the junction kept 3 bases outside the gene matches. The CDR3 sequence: CASSLDTGAYGYTF. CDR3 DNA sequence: TGCGCCAGCAGCTTGGACACAGGGGCCTATGGCTACACCTTC.

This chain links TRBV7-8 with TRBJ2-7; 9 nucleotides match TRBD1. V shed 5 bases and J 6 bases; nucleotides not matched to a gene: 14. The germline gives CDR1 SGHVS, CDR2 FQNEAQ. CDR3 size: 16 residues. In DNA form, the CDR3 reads TGTGCCAGCAGCCCGCAAACAGGGGGCGGGGGCGGCGAGCAGTACTTC. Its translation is CASSPQTGGGGGEQYF. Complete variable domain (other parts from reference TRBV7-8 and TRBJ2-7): GAGVSQSPRYKVAKRGQDVALRCDPISGHVSLFWYQQALGQGPEFLTYFQNEAQLDKSGLPSDRFFAERPEGSVSTLKIQRTQQEDSAVYLCASSPQTGGGGGEQYFGPGTRLTVT.

CDR3 amino acids: CASSLVLVTETQYF. CDR3 in DNA: TGTGCCAGCAGCTTGGTATTAGTAACCGAGACCCAGTACTTC. The chain is built from TRBV5-6 and TRBJ2-5, with D unresolved. The CDR3 has 14 amino acids. Trimming took off 0 bases at V and 5 bases at J, with 11 bases between the two ends. From germline, CDR1 is SGHDT and CDR2 YYEEEE.

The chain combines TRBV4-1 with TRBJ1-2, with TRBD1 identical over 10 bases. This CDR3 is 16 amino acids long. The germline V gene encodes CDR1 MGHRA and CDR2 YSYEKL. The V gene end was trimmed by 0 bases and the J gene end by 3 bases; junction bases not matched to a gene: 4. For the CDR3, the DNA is TGCGCCAGCAGCCAAGATGCTGGGACAGGGGACTATGGCTACACCTTC. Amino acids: CASSQDAGTGDYGYTF.

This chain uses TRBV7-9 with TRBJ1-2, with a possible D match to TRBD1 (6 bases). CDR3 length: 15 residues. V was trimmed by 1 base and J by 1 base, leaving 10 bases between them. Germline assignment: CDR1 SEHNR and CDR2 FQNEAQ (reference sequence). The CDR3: CASSLGTVSNYGYTF. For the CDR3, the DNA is TGTGCCAGCAGCTTAGGGACAGTCAGTAACTATGGCTACACCTTC. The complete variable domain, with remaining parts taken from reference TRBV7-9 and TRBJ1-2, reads DTGVSQNPRHKITKRGQNVTFRCDPISEHNRLYWYRQTLGQGPEFLTYFQNEAQLEKSRLLSDRFSAERPKGSFSTLEIQRTEQGDSAMYLCASSLGTVSNYGYTFGSGTRLTVV.

CDR3 loop: CAWSIRDWTLTKTQYF. DNA for the CDR3: TGTGCCTGGTCTATTAGGGACTGGACACTCACAAAGACCCAGTACTTC. The rearrangement links TRBV30 to TRBJ2-5, with D maybe TRBD2 (6 bases). The CDR3 totals 16 residues. Germline V gene lookup returns CDR1 GTSNPN and CDR2 SVGIG (reference sequence). Trimming removed 5 bases from V and 6 bases from J, with 25 bases in between.

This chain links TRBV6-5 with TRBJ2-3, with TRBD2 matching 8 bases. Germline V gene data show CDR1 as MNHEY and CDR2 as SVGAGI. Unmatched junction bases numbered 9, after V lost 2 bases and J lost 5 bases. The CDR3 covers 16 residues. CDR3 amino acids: CASSYSGGPDVDTQYF. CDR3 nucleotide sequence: TGTGCCAGCAGTTACAGCGGGGGACCGGACGTAGATACGCAGTATTTT.

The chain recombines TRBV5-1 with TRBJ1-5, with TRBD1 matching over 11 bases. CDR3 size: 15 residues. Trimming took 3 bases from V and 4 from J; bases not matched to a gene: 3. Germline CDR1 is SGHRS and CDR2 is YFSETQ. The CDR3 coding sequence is TGCGCCAGCAGCTCCGGGACAGGGGGGAATCAGCCCCAGCATTTT. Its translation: CASSSGTGGNQPQHF.

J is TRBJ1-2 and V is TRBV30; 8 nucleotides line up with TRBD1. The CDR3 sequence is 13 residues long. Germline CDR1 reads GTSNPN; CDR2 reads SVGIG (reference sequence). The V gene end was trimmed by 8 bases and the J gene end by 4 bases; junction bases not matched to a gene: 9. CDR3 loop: CAITTDRGYGYTF. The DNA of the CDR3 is TGTGCCATAACGACCGACAGGGGCTATGGCTACACCTTC.

The CDR3 DNA reads as TGTGCCTGGAGTGTACTGGGACAGGGTAAAGGGCTTCGTCCTGAAAAACTGTTTTTT. This encodes CAWSVLGQGKGLRPEKLFF. The chain uses TRBV30 and TRBJ1-4; 9 bases fit TRBD1. Germline V gene data show CDR1 as GTSNPN and CDR2 as SVGIG (reference sequence). The ends lost 0 bases at V and 7 bases at J; junction bases unmatched: 18. The CDR3 sequence is 19 residues long.

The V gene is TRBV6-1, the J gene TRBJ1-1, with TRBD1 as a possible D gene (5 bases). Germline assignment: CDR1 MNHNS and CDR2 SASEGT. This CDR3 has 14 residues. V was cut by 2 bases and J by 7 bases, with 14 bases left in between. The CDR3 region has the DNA TGTGCCAGCAGTGAAAGTAGGACATCGGATGAAGCTTTCTTT. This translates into CASSESRTSDEAFF.